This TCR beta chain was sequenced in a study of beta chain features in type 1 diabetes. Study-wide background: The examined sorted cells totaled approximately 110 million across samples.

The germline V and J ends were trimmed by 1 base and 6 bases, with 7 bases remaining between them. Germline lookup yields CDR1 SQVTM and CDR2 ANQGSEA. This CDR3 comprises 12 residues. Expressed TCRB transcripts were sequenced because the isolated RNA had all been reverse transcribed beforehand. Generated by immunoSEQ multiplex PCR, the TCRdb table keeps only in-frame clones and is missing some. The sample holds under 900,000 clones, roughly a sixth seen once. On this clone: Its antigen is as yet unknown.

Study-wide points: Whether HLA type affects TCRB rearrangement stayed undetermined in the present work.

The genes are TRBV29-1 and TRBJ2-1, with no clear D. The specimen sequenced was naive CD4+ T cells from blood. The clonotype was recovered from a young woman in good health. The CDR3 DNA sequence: TGCAGCGTTGAAGTTCCAGTCAATGAGCAGTTCTTC. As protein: CSVEVPVNEQFF.